Following are 10 T cell receptor beta chains from one sample sequenced in a study of T cell clonality in common variable immunodeficiency (dated by TCRdb to 2014 to 2015). The paper as a whole reports these results and caveats: CVID TCRbeta sequences reportedly showed fewer deletions and N-nucleotide insertions and lacked highly modified clones with 13 or more V deletions.

The antigens these receptors bind are not known. The library was made by the immunoSEQ multiplex PCR assay. The source is immuneACCESS, and TCRdb retained only in-frame sequences with V and J called. Part of the clones is not carried over; for the studies checked, unresolved V genes explain less than half of this, and the remainder is unexplained. This sample includes roughly 42,000 clones, and none of them was observed just once. 5% to 6.5% of the sample is taken by the ten largest. The sample comprised peripheral blood mononuclear cells. The receptors here all came from a human donor with common variable immunodeficiency.

A few counts support this clone. The CDR3 end lies 3 residues beyond the end of the read and is filled in from the germline J gene. The chain links TRBV6-2 or TRBV6-3 to TRBJ2-7, with TRBD2 identical over 13 bases. Germline values: CDR1 MNHEY, CDR2 SVGEGT. The CDR3 totals 15 residues. V gave up 6 bases and J gave up 6 bases; unmatched junction bases: 8. The sequenced part of the CDR3 DNA is TGTGCCAGCAGCTTGGGACTAGCGGGACTCCGCGAG. This sequence encodes CASSLGLAGLRE. The whole CDR3 protein reads CASSLGLAGLREQYF.

This clone was observed many times. Sequencing ends 3 residues short of the CDR3 end; the germline J gene provides the rest. This chain links TRBV19 with TRBJ2-7, with 8 positions matching TRBD2. CDR3 size: 14 residues. Germline V gene sequence: CDR1 LNHDA, CDR2 SQIVND (reference sequence). V was pared by 3 bases and J by 6 bases, with 7 bases of the junction left unmatched. This chain's CDR3 is CASSIRGGGREQYF. The sequenced CDR3 bases are TGTGCCAGTAGTATTCGGGGGGGAGGTCGCGAG.

This clone came up many times. Read data end 3 residues before the CDR3 end; the end is taken from the germline J gene. This chain connects TRBV29-1 to TRBJ1-1; a weak D match, TRBD1 (6 bases). V was shortened by 3 bases and J by 3 bases, with 8 bases between the two germline ends. Germline V gene sequence: CDR1 SQVTM, CDR2 ANQGSEA. There are 12 residues in the CDR3. CDR3 residues: CSVERQDTEAFF. The part of the CDR3 DNA that was read is TGCAGCGTTGAGAGACAGGACACTGAA.

CDR3 sequence: CASSARDYSYNEQFF. CDR3 bases read: TGTGCCAGCAGTGCCCGGGACTACTCCTACAATGAG. The chain uses TRBV6-1 and TRBJ2-1; 7 bases fit TRBD2. The read falls 3 residues short of the CDR3 end, and the missing part is taken from the germline J gene. Germline values: CDR1 MNHNS, CDR2 SASEGT. V trimming: 4 bases; J trimming: 0 bases; junction bases outside the gene matches: 3. The CDR3 extends over 15 amino acids.

This clone came up a few times. The read terminates 3 residues before the CDR3 end, so the remaining end is supplied by the germline J gene. The J gene is TRBJ1-2, the V gene TRBV7-9, with D unresolved. The germline gives CDR1 SEHNR, CDR2 FQNEAQ (reference sequence). The ends were cut back, 5 bases at V and 3 bases at J, with 16 bases in the middle. This CDR3 has 15 residues. The CDR3 spells CASSPGLSSDYGYTF. The covered CDR3 bases are TGTGCCAGCAGCCCCGGACTGTCCTCGGACTATGGC.

On this clone: The DNA ends 3 residues before the CDR3 does, and the rest of the CDR3 is filled in from the germline J gene. The V and J genes are TRBV19 and TRBJ2-4, with D unresolved. Trimming cost V 4 bases and J 7 bases, with 5 bases left between them. CDR1 and CDR2 from the germline V gene are LNHDA and SQIVND (reference sequence). This CDR3 region has 11 residues. The CDR3 bases that were read are TGTGCCAGTAGTACTCGGAACATT. Its translation: CASSTRNI. The whole CDR3 sequence is CASSTRNIQYF.

Notes on this clone: The read ends 3 residues early relative to the CDR3; the germline J gene fills the gap. The genes are TRBV19 and TRBJ2-3, with TRBD2 matching 12 bases. The CDR3 covers 16 residues. The trim removed 5 bases at V and 6 bases at J, leaving 9 bases unmatched. From germline, CDR1 is LNHDA and CDR2 SQIVND (reference sequence). Incomplete CDR3 DNA: TGTGCCAGTAGTTCGACTAGCGGGAGATTTTCGGATACG. Translating gives CASSSTSGRFSDT. The whole CDR3 reads CASSSTSGRFSDTQYF. Using reference TRBV19 and TRBJ2-3 for the parts outside the CDR3, the full variable domain is DGGITQSPKYLFRKEGQNVTLSCEQNLNHDAMYWYRQDPGQGLRLIYYSQIVNDFQKGDIAEGYSVSREKKESFPLTVTSAQKNPTAFYLCASSSTSGRFSDTQYFGPGTRLTVL.

This clone has ten or more counts. The CDR3 end lies 3 residues beyond the end of the read and is filled in from the germline J gene. The chain recombines TRBV19 with TRBJ2-3; 9 nucleotides match TRBD2. The length of the CDR3 is 16 residues. The germline CDR1 and CDR2 sequences are LNHDA and SQIVND (reference sequence). V was clipped by 1 base and J by 8 bases; unmatched bases: 10. The CDR3 sequence: CASSIGGRAGGGTQYF. CDR3 DNA, as far as it was read: TGTGCCAGTAGTATAGGCGGGAGGGCCGGGGGAGGTACG.

This clone was observed at least ten times. The sequence runs out 3 residues before the end of the CDR3; the remainder is reconstructed from the germline J gene. The chain is built from TRBV15 and TRBJ2-1; TRBD1 might be the D (6 bases). V gave up 2 bases and J gave up 7 bases, with 9 bases separating them. The CDR3 spans 13 residues. Germline lookup yields CDR1 LNHNV and CDR2 YYDKDF (reference sequence). This chain's CDR3 is CATSRQQGNEQFF. The covered CDR3 bases are TGTGCCACCAGCAGACAACAGGGAAATGAG.

This clone was seen a handful of times. Coverage ceases 3 residues before the CDR3 finishes, and the germline J gene fills in the end. The genes are TRBV7-2 and TRBJ2-7, with 7 nucleotides matching TRBD1. The germline V gene encodes CDR1 SGHTA and CDR2 FQGNSA. This CDR3 spans 14 amino acids. V lost 3 bases and J lost 4; bases outside the gene matches: 6. The CDR3 spells CASSFVTGVYEQYF. Partial CDR3 DNA: TGTGCCAGCAGCTTCGTAACAGGGGTTTACGAG.